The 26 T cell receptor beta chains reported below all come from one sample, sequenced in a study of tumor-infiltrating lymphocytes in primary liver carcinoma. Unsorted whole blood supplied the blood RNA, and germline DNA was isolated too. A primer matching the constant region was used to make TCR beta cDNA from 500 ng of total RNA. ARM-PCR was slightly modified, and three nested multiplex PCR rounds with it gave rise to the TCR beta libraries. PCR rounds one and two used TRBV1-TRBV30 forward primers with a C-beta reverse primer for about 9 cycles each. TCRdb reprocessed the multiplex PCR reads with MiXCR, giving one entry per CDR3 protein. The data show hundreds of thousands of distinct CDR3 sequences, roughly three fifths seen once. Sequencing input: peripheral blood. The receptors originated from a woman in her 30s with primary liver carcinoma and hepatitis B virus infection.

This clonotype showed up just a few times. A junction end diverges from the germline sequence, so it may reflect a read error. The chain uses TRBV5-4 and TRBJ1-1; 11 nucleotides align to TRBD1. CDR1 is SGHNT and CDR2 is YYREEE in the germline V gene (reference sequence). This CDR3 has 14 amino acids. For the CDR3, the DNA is TGTGCCAGTAGCTCTGGACAGGGGGCCGCTGAAGCTTTCTTT. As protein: CASSSGQGAAEAFF.

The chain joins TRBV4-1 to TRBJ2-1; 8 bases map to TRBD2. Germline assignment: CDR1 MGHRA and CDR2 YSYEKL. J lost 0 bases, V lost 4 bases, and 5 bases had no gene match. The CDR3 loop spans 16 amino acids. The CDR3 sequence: CASSPLAGSSYNEQFF. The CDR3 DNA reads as TGCGCCAGCAGCCCCCTAGCGGGTAGCTCCTACAATGAGCAGTTCTTC.

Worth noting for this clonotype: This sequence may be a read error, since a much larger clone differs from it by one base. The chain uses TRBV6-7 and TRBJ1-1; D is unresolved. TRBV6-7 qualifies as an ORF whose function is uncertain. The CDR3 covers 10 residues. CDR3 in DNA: TGTGCCAACGAGAACAGTGAAGCTTTCTTT. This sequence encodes CANENSEAFF.

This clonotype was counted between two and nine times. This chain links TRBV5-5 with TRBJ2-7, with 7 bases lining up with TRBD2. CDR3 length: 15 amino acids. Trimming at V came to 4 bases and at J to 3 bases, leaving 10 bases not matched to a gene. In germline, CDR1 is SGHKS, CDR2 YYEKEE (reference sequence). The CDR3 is CASSRTGDYFYEQYF. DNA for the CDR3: TGTGCCAGCAGCCGAACGGGGGACTACTTCTACGAGCAGTACTTC.

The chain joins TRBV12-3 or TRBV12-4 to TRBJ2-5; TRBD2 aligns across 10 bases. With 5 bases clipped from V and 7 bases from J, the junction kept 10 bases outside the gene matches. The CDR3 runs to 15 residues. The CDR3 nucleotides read TGTGCCAGCAGTCCCGGACTAGCGGACTCCGGGACCCAGTACTTC. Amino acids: CASSPGLADSGTQYF.

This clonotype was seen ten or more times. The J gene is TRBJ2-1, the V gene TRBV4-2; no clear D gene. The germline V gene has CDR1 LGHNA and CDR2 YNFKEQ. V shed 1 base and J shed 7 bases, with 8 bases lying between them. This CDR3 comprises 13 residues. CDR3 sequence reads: CASSQVGMNEQFF. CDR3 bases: TGTGCCAGCAGCCAAGTAGGGATGAATGAGCAGTTCTTC.

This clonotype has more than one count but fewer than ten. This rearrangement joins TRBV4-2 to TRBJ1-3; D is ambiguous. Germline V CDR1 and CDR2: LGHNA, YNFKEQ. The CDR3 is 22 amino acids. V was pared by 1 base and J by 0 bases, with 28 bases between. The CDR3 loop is CASSQGREIGWEGSSSGNTIYF. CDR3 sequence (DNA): TGTGCCAGCAGCCAAGGGCGGGAAATCGGCTGGGAGGGATCGAGCTCTGGAAACACCATATATTTT.

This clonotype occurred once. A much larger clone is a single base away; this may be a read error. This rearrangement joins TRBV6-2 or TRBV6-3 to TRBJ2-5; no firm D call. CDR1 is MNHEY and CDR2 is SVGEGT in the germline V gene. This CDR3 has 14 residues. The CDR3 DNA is TGTGCCAACAGTTACGACATGTACCAAGAGACCCAGTACTTC. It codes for CANSYDMYQETQYF.

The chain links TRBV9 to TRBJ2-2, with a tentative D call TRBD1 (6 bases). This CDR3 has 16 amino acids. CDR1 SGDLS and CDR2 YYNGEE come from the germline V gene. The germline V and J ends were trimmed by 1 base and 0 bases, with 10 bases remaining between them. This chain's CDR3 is CASSVTGHANTGELFF. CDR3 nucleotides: TGTGCCAGCAGCGTAACAGGGCACGCGAACACCGGGGAGCTGTTTTTT.

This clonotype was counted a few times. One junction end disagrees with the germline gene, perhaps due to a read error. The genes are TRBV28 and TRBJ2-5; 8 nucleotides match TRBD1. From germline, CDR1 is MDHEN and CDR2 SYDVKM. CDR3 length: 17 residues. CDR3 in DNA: TGTGCCAGTAGTTTCCTGGGACAGGAGAGCGTGGGGGAGACCCAGTACTTC. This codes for CASSFLGQESVGETQYF.

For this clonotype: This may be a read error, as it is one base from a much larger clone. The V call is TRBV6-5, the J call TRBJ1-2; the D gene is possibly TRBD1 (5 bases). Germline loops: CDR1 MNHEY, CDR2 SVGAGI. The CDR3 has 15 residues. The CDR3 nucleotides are TGTGCCAGAAGTTACTCGACGTACGGGGCGAATGGCTACACCTTC. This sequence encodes CARSYSTYGANGYTF.

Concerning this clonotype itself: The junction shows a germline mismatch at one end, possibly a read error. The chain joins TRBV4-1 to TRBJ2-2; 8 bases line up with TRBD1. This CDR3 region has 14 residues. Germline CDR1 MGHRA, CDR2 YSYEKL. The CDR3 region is CTSSLSHTGGKLFF. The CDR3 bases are TGCACCAGCAGCCTGTCTCACACAGGGGGGAAGCTGTTTTTT.

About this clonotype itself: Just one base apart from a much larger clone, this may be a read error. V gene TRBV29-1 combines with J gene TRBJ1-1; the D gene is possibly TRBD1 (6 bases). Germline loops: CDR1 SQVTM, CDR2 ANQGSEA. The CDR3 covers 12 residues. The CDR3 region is CSFEGGYTEAFF. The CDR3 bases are TGCAGCTTTGAAGGGGGTTACACTGAAGCTTTCTTT. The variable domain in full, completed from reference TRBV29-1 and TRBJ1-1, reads SAVISQKPSRDICQRGTSLTIQCQVDSQVTMMFWYRQQPGQSLTLIATANQGSEATYESGFVIDKFPISRPNLTFSTLTVSNMSPEDSSIYLCSFEGGYTEAFFGQGTRLTVV.

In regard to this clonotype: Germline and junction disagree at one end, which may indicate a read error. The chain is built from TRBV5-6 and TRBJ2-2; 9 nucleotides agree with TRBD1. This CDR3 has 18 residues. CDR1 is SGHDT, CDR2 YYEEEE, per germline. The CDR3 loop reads CASSGETGGFFDTGELSF. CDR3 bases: TGTGCCAGCTCCGGGGAGACAGGGGGGTTTTTTGACACCGGGGAGCTGTCTTTT.

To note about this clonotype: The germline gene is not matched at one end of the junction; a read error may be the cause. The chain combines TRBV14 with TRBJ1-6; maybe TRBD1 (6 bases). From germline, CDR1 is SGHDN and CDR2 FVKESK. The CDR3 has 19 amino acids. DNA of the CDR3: TGTGCCAGCCGCCAAGATCGATTTCGGGGGCAGGCCCCAAATTCACCCCTCCACTTT. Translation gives CASRQDRFRGQAPNSPLHF.

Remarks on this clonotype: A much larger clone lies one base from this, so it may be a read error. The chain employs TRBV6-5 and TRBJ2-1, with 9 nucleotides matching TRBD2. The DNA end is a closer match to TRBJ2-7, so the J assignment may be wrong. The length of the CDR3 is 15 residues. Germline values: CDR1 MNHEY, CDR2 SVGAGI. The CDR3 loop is CASSVGTSPNNEQYF. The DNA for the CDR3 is TGTGCCAGCAGTGTCGGGACTAGCCCGAACAATGAGCAGTACTTC.

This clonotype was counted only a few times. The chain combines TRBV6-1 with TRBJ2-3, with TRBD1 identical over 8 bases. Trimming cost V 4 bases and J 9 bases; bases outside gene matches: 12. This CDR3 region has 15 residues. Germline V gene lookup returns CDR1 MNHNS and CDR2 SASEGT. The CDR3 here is CASSAFQGARLTQYF. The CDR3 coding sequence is TGTGCCAGCAGTGCATTTCAGGGGGCGCGGTTGACGCAGTATTTT.

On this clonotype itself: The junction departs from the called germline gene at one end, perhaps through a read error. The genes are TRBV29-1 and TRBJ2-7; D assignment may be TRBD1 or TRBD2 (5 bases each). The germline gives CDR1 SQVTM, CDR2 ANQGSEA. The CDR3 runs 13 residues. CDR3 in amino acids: CSVRTGPFHEQYF. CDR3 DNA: TGCAGCGTGCGAACGGGACCCTTCCACGAACAGTACTTC.

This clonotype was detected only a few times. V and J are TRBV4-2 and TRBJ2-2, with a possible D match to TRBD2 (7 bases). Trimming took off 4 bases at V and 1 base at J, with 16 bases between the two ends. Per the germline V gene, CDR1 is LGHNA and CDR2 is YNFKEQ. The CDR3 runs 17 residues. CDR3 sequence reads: CASSRGLAAMNTGELFF. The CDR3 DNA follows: TGTGCCAGCAGCCGGGGGCTAGCGGCCATGAACACCGGGGAGCTGTTTTTT.

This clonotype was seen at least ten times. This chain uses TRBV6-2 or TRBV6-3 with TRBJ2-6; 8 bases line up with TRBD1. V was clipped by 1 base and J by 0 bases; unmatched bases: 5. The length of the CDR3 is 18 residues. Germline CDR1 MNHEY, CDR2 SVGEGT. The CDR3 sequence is CASSYFGQGHSGANVLTF. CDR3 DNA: TGTGCCAGCAGTTACTTCGGACAGGGTCACTCTGGGGCCAACGTCCTGACTTTC.

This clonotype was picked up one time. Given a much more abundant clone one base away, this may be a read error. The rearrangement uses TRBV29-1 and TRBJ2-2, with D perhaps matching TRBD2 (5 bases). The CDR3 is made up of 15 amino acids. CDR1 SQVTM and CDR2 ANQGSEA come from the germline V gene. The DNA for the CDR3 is TGCGGCGTTGTGGTTGGGAGAGCGAACACCGGGGAGCTGTTTTTT. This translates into CGVVVGRANTGELFF.

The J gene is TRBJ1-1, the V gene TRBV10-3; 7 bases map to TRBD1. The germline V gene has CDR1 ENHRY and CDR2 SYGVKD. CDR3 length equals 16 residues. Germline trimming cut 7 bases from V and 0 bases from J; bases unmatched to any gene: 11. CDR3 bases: TGTGCCATCATGGGGAGGTCACAGGGGTTGAACACTGAAGCTTTCTTT. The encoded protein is CAIMGRSQGLNTEAFF.

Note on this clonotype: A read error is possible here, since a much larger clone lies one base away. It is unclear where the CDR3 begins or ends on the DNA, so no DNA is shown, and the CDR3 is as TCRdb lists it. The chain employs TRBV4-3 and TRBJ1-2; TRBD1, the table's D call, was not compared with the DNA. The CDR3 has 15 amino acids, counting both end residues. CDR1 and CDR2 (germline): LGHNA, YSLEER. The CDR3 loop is CASSPVGQGTQGYNF.

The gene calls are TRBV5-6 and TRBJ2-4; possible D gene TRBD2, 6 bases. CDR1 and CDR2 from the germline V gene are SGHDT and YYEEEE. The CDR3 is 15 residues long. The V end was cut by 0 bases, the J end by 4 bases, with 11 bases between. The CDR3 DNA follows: TGTGCCAGCAGCTTGGTGCGGGGAGGTAAAAACATTCAGTACTTC. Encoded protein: CASSLVRGGKNIQYF.

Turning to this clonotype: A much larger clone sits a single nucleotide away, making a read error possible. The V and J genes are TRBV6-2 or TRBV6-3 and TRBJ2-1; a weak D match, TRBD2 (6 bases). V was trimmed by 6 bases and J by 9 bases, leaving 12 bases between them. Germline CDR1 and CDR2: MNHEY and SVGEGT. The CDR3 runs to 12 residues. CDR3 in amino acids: CASRDYRSEQFF. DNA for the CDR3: TGTGCCAGCAGGGACTACCGCAGTGAGCAGTTCTTC.

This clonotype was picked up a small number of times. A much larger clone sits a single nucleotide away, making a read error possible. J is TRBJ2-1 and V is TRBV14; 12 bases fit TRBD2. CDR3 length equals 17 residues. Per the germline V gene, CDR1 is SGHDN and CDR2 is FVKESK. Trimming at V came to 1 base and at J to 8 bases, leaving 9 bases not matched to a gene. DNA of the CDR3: TGTGCCAGCAGCCAAGCCGCTAGCGGGGGGGCCTTCCATGAGCAGTTCTTC. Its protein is CASSQAASGGAFHEQFF. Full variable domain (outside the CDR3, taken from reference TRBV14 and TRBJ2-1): EAGVTQFPSHSVIEKGQTVTLRCDPISGHDNLYWYRRVMGKEIKFLLHFVKESKQDESGMPNNRFLAERTGGTYSTLKVQPAELEDSGVYFCASSQAASGGAFHEQFFGPGTRLTVL.